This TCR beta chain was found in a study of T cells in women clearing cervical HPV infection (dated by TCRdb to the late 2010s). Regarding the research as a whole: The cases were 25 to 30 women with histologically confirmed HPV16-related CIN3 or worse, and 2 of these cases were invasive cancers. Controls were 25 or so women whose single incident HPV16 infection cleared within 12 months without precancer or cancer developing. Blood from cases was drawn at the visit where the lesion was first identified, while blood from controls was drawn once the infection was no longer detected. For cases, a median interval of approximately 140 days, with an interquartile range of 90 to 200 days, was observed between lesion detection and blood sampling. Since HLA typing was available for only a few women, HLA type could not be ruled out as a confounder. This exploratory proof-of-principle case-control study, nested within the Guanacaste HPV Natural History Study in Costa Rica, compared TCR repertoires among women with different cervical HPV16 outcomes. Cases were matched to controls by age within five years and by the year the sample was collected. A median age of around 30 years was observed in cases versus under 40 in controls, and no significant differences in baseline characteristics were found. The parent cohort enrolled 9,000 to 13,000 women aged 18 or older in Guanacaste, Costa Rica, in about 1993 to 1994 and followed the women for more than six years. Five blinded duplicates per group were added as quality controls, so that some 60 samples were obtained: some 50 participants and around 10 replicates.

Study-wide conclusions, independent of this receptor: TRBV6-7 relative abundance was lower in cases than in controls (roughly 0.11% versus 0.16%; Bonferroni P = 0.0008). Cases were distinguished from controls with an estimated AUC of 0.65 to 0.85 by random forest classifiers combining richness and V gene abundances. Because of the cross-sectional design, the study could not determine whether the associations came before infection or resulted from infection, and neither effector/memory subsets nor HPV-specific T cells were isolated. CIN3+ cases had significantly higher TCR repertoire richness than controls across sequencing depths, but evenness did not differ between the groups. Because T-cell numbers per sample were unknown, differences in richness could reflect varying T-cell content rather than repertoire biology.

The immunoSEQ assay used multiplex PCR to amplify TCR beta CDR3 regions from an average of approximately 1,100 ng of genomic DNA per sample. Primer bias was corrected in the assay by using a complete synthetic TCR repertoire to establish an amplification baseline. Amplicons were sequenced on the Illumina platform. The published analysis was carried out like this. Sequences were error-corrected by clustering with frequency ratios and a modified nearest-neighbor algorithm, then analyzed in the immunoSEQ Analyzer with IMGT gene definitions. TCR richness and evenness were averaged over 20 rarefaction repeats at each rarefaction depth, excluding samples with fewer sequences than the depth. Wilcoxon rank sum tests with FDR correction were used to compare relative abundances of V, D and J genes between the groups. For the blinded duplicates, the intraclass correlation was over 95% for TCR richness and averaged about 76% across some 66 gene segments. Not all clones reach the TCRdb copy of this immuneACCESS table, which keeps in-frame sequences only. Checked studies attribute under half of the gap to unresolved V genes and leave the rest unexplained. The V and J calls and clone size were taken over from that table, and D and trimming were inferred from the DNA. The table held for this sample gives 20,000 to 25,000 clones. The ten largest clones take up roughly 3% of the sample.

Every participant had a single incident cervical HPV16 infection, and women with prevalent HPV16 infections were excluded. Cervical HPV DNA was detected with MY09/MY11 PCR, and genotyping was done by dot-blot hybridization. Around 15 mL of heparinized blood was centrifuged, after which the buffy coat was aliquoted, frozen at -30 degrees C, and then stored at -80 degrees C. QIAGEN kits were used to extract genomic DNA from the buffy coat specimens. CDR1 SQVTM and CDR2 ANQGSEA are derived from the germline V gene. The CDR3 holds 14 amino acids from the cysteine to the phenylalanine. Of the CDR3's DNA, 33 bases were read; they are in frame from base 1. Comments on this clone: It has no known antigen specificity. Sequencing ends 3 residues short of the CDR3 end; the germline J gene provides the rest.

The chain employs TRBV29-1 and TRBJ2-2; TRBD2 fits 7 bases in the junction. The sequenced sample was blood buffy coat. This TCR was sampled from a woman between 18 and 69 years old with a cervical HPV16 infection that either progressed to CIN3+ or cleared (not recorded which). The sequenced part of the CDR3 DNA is TGCAGCGTTGAGGGAGGGGAGGCTAATGAAAAG. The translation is CSVEGGEANEK. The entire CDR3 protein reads CSVEGGEANEKLFF.